These 30 T cell receptor beta chains share one sample of origin, sequenced in a study of cytomegalovirus exposure and HLA in healthy donors. PCR was performed using 60 Vbeta and 13 Jbeta primers. Sequencing was performed with immunoSEQ multiplex PCR; in TCRdb, only in-frame clones are kept and a portion is missing. The sample has 150,000 or so clones, roughly 77% seen once. Specimen: PBMCs. These receptors were obtained from a woman in her fifties or sixties in good health and CMV-seropositive.

Note on this clone: One end of the junction is discordant with germline, which a read error may explain. The chain has TRBV7-7 and TRBJ2-5, with 8 bases identical to TRBD1. CDR3 length equals 15 residues. Germline V gene sequence: CDR1 SSHAT, CDR2 FNYEAQ (reference sequence). In DNA form, the CDR3 reads TGTGCTAGCAGCGTCAACTTCGGACAGGGAGAGACCCAGTACTTC. Amino acids: CASSVNFGQGETQYF.

The chain joins TRBV5-1 to TRBJ1-2; TRBD1 agrees at 7 bases. CDR3 size: 14 residues. Germline CDR1 reads SGHRS; CDR2 reads YFSETQ. With V trimmed by 2 bases and J by 8 bases, 9 bases remained unmatched. For the CDR3, the DNA is TGCGCCAGCAGCTTCGGGGACAGCTCGGCGGGCTACACCTTC. As protein: CASSFGDSSAGYTF.

The chain has TRBV5-1 and TRBJ1-2; weak D call: TRBD1 (5 bases). This CDR3 spans 16 amino acids. V lost 4 bases and J lost 0, with 16 bases in between. Germline-derived CDR1 and CDR2 are SGHRS and YFSETQ. CDR3 amino acids: CASSMRDFSANYGYTF. The CDR3 nucleotides are TGCGCCAGCAGCATGAGGGACTTCTCAGCTAACTATGGCTACACCTTC.

The J gene is TRBJ2-3, the V gene TRBV5-1; 11 positions match TRBD1. V trimming: 2 bases; J trimming: 4 bases; junction bases outside the gene matches: 3. Per germline, CDR1 SGHRS and CDR2 YFSETQ. The CDR3 runs to 15 residues. The CDR3 DNA sequence: TGCGCCAGCAGCTTACCGGGACAGGGGGCAGATACGCAGTATTTT. It yields the protein CASSLPGQGADTQYF.

The rearrangement links TRBV9 to TRBJ1-1; D gene uncertain. The CDR3 sequence is 13 residues long. Trimming took off 3 bases at V and 2 bases at J, with 8 bases between the two ends. Germline V lookup: CDR1 SGDLS, CDR2 YYNGEE. This chain's CDR3 is CASSGASNTEAFF. The CDR3 nucleotides are TGTGCCAGCAGCGGGGCATCCAACACTGAAGCTTTCTTT.

CDR3 in amino acids: CASSPSGFRQKNTEAFF. In DNA, the CDR3 is TGTGCCAGCAGCCCCTCCGGATTTAGACAGAAGAACACTGAAGCTTTCTTT. The gene calls are TRBV11-2 and TRBJ1-1, with a possible D match to TRBD1 (5 bases). Germline loops: CDR1 SGHAT, CDR2 FQNNGV. The CDR3 runs to 17 residues. V lost 5 bases and J 1 base, leaving 20 bases between the germline ends. The complete variable domain, with remaining parts taken from reference TRBV11-2 and TRBJ1-1, reads EAGVAQSPRYKIIEKRQSVAFWCNPISGHATLYWYQQILGQGPKLLIQFQNNGVVDDSQLPKDRFSAERLKGVDSTLKIQPAKLEDSAVYLCASSPSGFRQKNTEAFFGQGTRLTVV.

The rearrangement joins TRBV28 to TRBJ2-4, with D perhaps matching TRBD1 (5 bases). Germline lookup yields CDR1 MDHEN and CDR2 SYDVKM. This CDR3 region has 17 residues. The germline V and J ends were trimmed by 5 bases and 3 bases, with 20 bases remaining between them. CDR3 coding DNA: TGTGCCAGCAGTGAAAGGGGCCTAAGGGTGGGCAAAAACATTCAGTACTTC. Its translation is CASSERGLRVGKNIQYF.

The chain carries TRBV5-1 and TRBJ2-3, with TRBD2 matching over 9 bases. CDR1 SGHRS and CDR2 YFSETQ come from the germline V gene. The CDR3 is made up of 15 amino acids. The ends lost 5 bases at V and 4 bases at J; junction bases unmatched: 8. The CDR3 here is CASSLAGPGADTQYF. The CDR3 DNA follows: TGCGCCAGCAGTCTAGCGGGACCAGGCGCAGATACGCAGTATTTT.

The chain employs TRBV9 and TRBJ2-7; D perhaps matches TRBD1 (6 bases). The CDR3 length is 14 residues. V shed 0 bases and J shed 0 bases, with 7 bases lying between them. The germline V gene has CDR1 SGDLS and CDR2 YYNGEE. The CDR3 region has the DNA TGTGCCAGCAGCGTAGGGGGGCCCTCCTACGAGCAGTACTTC. Translating it yields CASSVGGPSYEQYF.

This chain connects TRBV11-2 to TRBJ2-7, with TRBD1 identical over 11 bases. CDR1 is SGHAT, CDR2 FQNNGV, per germline. V lost 2 bases to trimming and J lost 2 bases; unmatched junction nucleotides: 2. This CDR3 is built from 15 residues. CDR3 coding DNA: TGTGCCAGCAGCTTACCGGGACAGGGGGCCTACGAGCAGTACTTC. It yields the protein CASSLPGQGAYEQYF.

The chain is built from TRBV4-3 and TRBJ2-7, with TRBD1 matching over 9 bases. Germline loops: CDR1 LGHNA, CDR2 YSLEER. V was clipped by 3 bases and J by 3 bases; unmatched bases: 6. The CDR3 is 15 residues long. The CDR3: CASSHSQGADYEQYF. The CDR3 DNA reads TGCGCCAGCAGCCATTCACAGGGGGCTGACTACGAGCAGTACTTC.

The chain carries TRBV11-2 and TRBJ1-3; no definite D call. Trimming took off 5 bases at V and 5 bases at J, with 10 bases between the two ends. CDR1 is SGHAT, CDR2 FQNNGV, per germline. The CDR3 spans 13 residues. CDR3 bases: TGTGCCAGCAGCCCCTCGACTAGAAACACCATATATTTT. Protein sequence: CASSPSTRNTIYF. Together with reference TRBV11-2 and TRBJ1-3, the CDR3 gives the full variable domain: EAGVAQSPRYKIIEKRQSVAFWCNPISGHATLYWYQQILGQGPKLLIQFQNNGVVDDSQLPKDRFSAERLKGVDSTLKIQPAKLEDSAVYLCASSPSTRNTIYFGEGSWLTVV.

There are a few counts of this clone. This chain uses TRBV7-8 with TRBJ2-1; tentatively, D is TRBD1 (6 bases). The germline CDR1 and CDR2 sequences are SGHVS and FQNEAQ. The CDR3 is made up of 14 amino acids. Deletions cut 1 base from V and 2 bases from J, with 6 bases between. The CDR3 sequence is CASSLDRAYNEQFF. In nucleotides, the CDR3 is TGTGCCAGCAGCTTAGACAGGGCCTACAATGAGCAGTTCTTC.

The V and J genes are TRBV18 and TRBJ2-7; 7 nucleotides match TRBD1. The V segment lost 5 bases and the J segment 6 bases; nucleotides outside the gene matches: 10. CDR1 and CDR2 (germline): KGHSH, LQKENI. The CDR3 spans 14 residues. CDR3 nucleotides: TGTGCCAGCTCATTCACACAGGGGTTGGTCGAGCAGTACTTC. It specifies CASSFTQGLVEQYF.

Only a few counts were recorded for this clone. This chain links TRBV27 with TRBJ1-2; D might be TRBD1 (5 bases). The germline V and J ends were trimmed by 2 bases and 0 bases, with 10 bases remaining between them. The CDR3 has 15 residues. Germline V gene lookup returns CDR1 MNHEY and CDR2 SMNVEV (reference sequence). The DNA for the CDR3 is TGTGCCAGCAGTTTAGGGGCCCCAGCTAACTATGGCTACACCTTC. The encoded protein is CASSLGAPANYGYTF.

The chain combines TRBV9 with TRBJ1-2; a weak D match, TRBD1 (5 bases). Trimming took 3 bases from V and 3 from J, leaving 9 bases between them. The CDR3 covers 13 residues. Germline V gene sequence: CDR1 SGDLS, CDR2 YYNGEE. The CDR3 sequence: CASSASGDYGYTF. The CDR3, as DNA: TGTGCCAGCAGCGCCTCGGGGGACTATGGCTACACCTTC.

This clone was seen a few times. This sequence joins TRBV7-9 and TRBJ2-5; TRBD2 might be the D (5 bases). V was pared by 5 bases and J by 5 bases, with 15 bases between. The CDR3 is 14 amino acids. Per the germline V gene, CDR1 is SEHNR and CDR2 is FQNEAQ (reference sequence). This CDR3 is CASSPEGYRETQYF. The CDR3 coding sequence is TGTGCCAGCAGCCCAGAGGGATACCGGGAGACCCAGTACTTC. Together with reference TRBV7-9 and TRBJ2-5, the CDR3 gives the full variable domain: DTGVSQNPRHKITKRGQNVTFRCDPISEHNRLYWYRQTLGQGPEFLTYFQNEAQLEKSRLLSDRFSAERPKGSFSTLEIQRTEQGDSAMYLCASSPEGYRETQYFGPGTRLLVL.

The count of this clone is one. This chain connects TRBV2 to TRBJ1-1; no firm D call. Deletions cut 6 bases from V and 0 bases from J, with 17 bases between. Germline CDR1 SNHLY, CDR2 FYNNEI. The CDR3 runs to 16 residues. The CDR3 coding sequence is TGTGCCAGCAGCCCAGAAGATGCGGTGATGAACACTGAAGCTTTCTTT. Its translation: CASSPEDAVMNTEAFF.

There are a few counts of this clone. The chain employs TRBV23-1 and TRBJ2-6, with TRBD1 identical over 9 bases. TRBV23-1 is reported as an ORF; its role is uncertain. The CDR3 has 17 residues. The junction had 6 bases not matched to a gene; V was cut back by 6 bases and J by 0 bases. Here the CDR3 DNA reads TGCGCCAGCAGAGGACAGGGGAACCTCTCTGGGGCCAACGTCCTGACTTTC. Its protein is CASRGQGNLSGANVLTF.

This clone was detected a few times. J is TRBJ1-4 and V is TRBV18; TRBD1 matches at 9 bases. The junction had 8 bases not matched to a gene; V was cut back by 3 bases and J by 6 bases. CDR1 is KGHSH and CDR2 is LQKENI in the germline V gene. The CDR3 extends over 16 amino acids. In DNA, the CDR3 is TGTGCCAGCTCACCCGCACCGGGACAGGGTTATGAAAAACTGTTTTTT. Protein sequence: CASSPAPGQGYEKLFF.

V gene TRBV28 combines with J gene TRBJ2-4; TRBD1 agrees at 9 bases. Unmatched junction bases numbered 4, after V lost 5 bases and J lost 5 bases. This CDR3 is 14 amino acids long. The V gene's germline CDR1 is MDHEN and CDR2 SYDVKM. The CDR3 loop reads CASSPGDRENIQYF. CDR3 nucleotides: TGTGCCAGCAGTCCAGGGGACAGGGAAAACATTCAGTACTTC.

This clone was seen a few times. J is TRBJ2-2 and V is TRBV9; possible D gene TRBD1, 6 bases. V lost 5 bases, J lost 4 bases, and 12 bases lay in between. Germline values: CDR1 SGDLS, CDR2 YYNGEE. The CDR3 runs 14 residues. The CDR3 region is CASRTGTTTGELFF. CDR3 in DNA: TGTGCCAGCAGGACCGGGACAACCACCGGGGAGCTGTTTTTT.

The chain joins TRBV25-1 to TRBJ2-5, with D possibly matching TRBD1 (6 bases). Trimming removed 4 bases at V and 3 bases at J, with 9 bases between. Germline lookup yields CDR1 MGHDK and CDR2 SYGVNS. CDR3 size: 13 residues. The CDR3: CASSASGEETQYF. DNA of the CDR3: TGTGCCAGCAGTGCCTCAGGGGAAGAGACCCAGTACTTC.

This clone was detected once. This rearrangement joins TRBV28 to TRBJ1-4; 7 bases are shared with TRBD1. The V gene's germline CDR1 is MDHEN and CDR2 SYDVKM. CDR3 size: 15 residues. The V and J ends lost 3 bases and 5 bases, in that order; junction bases with no gene match: 6. This CDR3 reads CASSFRQGRNEKLFF. For the CDR3, the DNA is TGTGCCAGCAGTTTTCGACAGGGTAGAAATGAAAAACTGTTTTTT.

This clone was seen only a few times. This chain links TRBV5-6 with TRBJ1-2; 7 bases fit TRBD1. Germline lookup yields CDR1 SGHDT and CDR2 YYEEEE. Trimming removed 4 bases from V and 8 bases from J; junction bases left unmatched: 8. The CDR3 is 13 amino acids. CDR3 region: CASSSRDSIGYTF. In DNA, the CDR3 is TGTGCCAGCAGCAGCCGGGACAGTATCGGCTACACCTTC.

Remarks on this clone: The junction and the germline gene differ at one end; a read error may be behind it. The gene calls are TRBV7-8 and TRBJ2-1, with 7 bases lining up with TRBD2. Per germline, CDR1 SGHVS and CDR2 FQNEAQ. The CDR3 runs 13 residues. The CDR3 region has the DNA TGTGCCAGCAGCCCCAGGGACTACGATGAGCAGTTCTTC. Protein sequence: CASSPRDYDEQFF.

The chain combines TRBV6-6 with TRBJ2-1; D is perhaps TRBD1 (6 bases). From germline, CDR1 is MNHNY and CDR2 SVGAGI (reference sequence). V was trimmed by 5 bases and J by 10 bases, leaving 6 bases between them. The CDR3 totals 10 residues. The CDR3: CASSTGEQFF. The CDR3 DNA sequence: TGTGCCAGCAGTACAGGGGAGCAGTTCTTC.

V is TRBV21-1 and J is TRBJ1-6; the tabulated D call, TRBD1, remains unverified against the DNA. TRBV21-1 is recorded as a pseudogene. The CDR3 is 19 amino acids. Written as DNA, the CDR3 is TGTGCCAGCAGCACCCAGAGGACAGGGCTGAGCTCCTATAATTCACCCCTCCACTTT. This sequence encodes CASSTQRTGLSSYNSPLHF.

This clone was picked up one time. The chain combines TRBV11-2 with TRBJ2-7, with 10 positions matching TRBD1. The CDR3 loop spans 15 amino acids. Germline assignment: CDR1 SGHAT and CDR2 FQNNGV. V was pared by 5 bases and J by 0 bases, with 4 bases of the junction left unmatched. DNA for the CDR3: TGTGCCAGCAGCGAGACAGGGGGCAGCTCCTACGAGCAGTACTTC. Residues: CASSETGGSSYEQYF.

This chain uses TRBV5-6 with TRBJ1-1; D might be TRBD1 (5 bases). Trimming shortened V by 1 base and J by 2 bases, and 12 bases separated the two germline ends. Germline CDR1 is SGHDT and CDR2 is YYEEEE. This CDR3 has 15 residues. The CDR3 sequence is CASSLRDRINTEAFF. The CDR3 bases are TGTGCCAGCAGCTTGCGCGACAGAATAAACACTGAAGCTTTCTTT.